The 32 T cell receptor beta chains presented below share a single source sample, sequenced in a study of beta chain features in type 1 diabetes (dated by TCRdb to the late 2010s). Points the paper makes about the study in general: In all four CD4+ subsets, TCRB CDR3 length was moderately but significantly shorter in type 1 diabetes patients.

Library generation was performed with the immunoSEQ multiplex PCR assay. All of the isolated RNA was reverse transcribed with the High Capacity cDNA Reverse Transcription Kit, so expressed TCRB transcripts were sequenced. TCRdb took this table from immuneACCESS and kept in-frame rearrangements with V and J called. Such tables lack part of the clones; where checked against another copy, unresolved V genes explain under half of the gap, and the rest is unexplained. The sample has hundreds of thousands of clones on record, roughly 12% of them singletons. The ten most abundant clones make up 0.008% to 0.011% of the sample. These receptors' targets are unknown. Sequencing used naive CD4+ T cells from blood. This sample's cell subset or site label indicates: true naive CD4+ T cells. The receptor set was obtained from a woman under 30 with type 1 diabetes.

In its sample, this clone was seen a few times. The chain combines TRBV30 with TRBJ2-1, with 7 nucleotides matching TRBD2. Germline lookup yields CDR1 GTSNPN and CDR2 SVGIG (reference sequence). The CDR3 is made up of 15 amino acids. After removal of 0 bases from V and 2 bases from J, the junction contained 4 bases not matched to a gene. The CDR3 loop reads CAWSVLAGAYNEQFF. For the CDR3, the DNA is TGTGCCTGGAGTGTTTTGGCGGGGGCCTACAATGAGCAGTTCTTC.

This clone was detected a few times. V is TRBV29-1 and J is TRBJ2-7; a weak D match, TRBD2 (7 bases). The V end was cut by 4 bases, the J end by 3 bases, with 13 bases between. CDR3 length equals 13 residues. Looked up from germline, CDR1 is SQVTM and CDR2 is ANQGSEA. The CDR3 nucleotides read TGCAGCGTTGTAAGGGGGGGAGGCTACGAGCAGTACTTC. Protein: CSVVRGGGYEQYF.

Only a few counts were recorded for this clone. CDR3: CASSGGVVYEQYF. CDR3 DNA: TGTGCCAGCAGCGGAGGGGTTGTCTACGAGCAGTACTTC. J is TRBJ2-7 and V is TRBV28; tentative D call: TRBD2 (6 bases). Germline CDR1 and CDR2: MDHEN and SYDVKM. The ends were cut back, 6 bases at V and 3 bases at J, with 12 bases in the middle. This CDR3 has 13 residues.

In this sample, this clone turned up a few times. The chain joins TRBV5-1 to TRBJ1-1; 8 bases are shared with TRBD1. This CDR3 contains 15 residues. V shed 0 bases and J 4 bases; nucleotides not matched to a gene: 5. The germline CDR1 and CDR2 sequences are SGHRS and YFSETQ. In DNA form, the CDR3 reads TGCGCCAGCAGCTTGGCCACAACAGGGGGCACTGAAGCTTTCTTT. Its protein product is CASSLATTGGTEAFF.

This rearrangement joins TRBV14 to TRBJ2-7; possible D gene TRBD1, 6 bases. The germline gives CDR1 SGHDN, CDR2 FVKESK. CDR3 length: 15 amino acids. Trimming left V 4 bases short and J 2 bases short, with 15 bases between. CDR3 DNA sequence: TGTGCCAGCAGCCGGAATTTGAGGGGGACCTACGAGCAGTACTTC. Translated: CASSRNLRGTYEQYF.

This clone showed up just a few times. In DNA, the CDR3 is TGCGCCAGCAGCTTACCGGGACAGGGTATCTACGAGCAGTACTTC. This codes for CASSLPGQGIYEQYF. The rearrangement links TRBV5-1 to TRBJ2-7, with 9 bases lining up with TRBD1. Germline assignment: CDR1 SGHRS and CDR2 YFSETQ. This CDR3 region has 15 residues. Trimming took 2 bases from V and 3 from J; bases not matched to a gene: 6.

This clone was counted only a few times. J is TRBJ1-1 and V is TRBV5-4, with D possibly being TRBD1 (5 bases). Trimming pared 4 bases from V and 0 bases from J, leaving 10 bases between. The CDR3 has 14 residues. Germline V gene lookup returns CDR1 SGHNT and CDR2 YYREEE (reference sequence). CDR3 in DNA: TGTGCCAGCAGCCCCCAGACAGTGAACACTGAAGCTTTCTTT. Amino acids: CASSPQTVNTEAFF.

Concerning this clone itself: Other DNA sequences in this sample translate to the same CDR3. V and J are TRBV4-2 and TRBJ1-2; the D is unclear. The CDR3 spans 14 residues. The germline CDR1 and CDR2 sequences are LGHNA and YNFKEQ. Between the trimmed V and J ends, which lost 1 base and 5 bases, there was a span of 11 bases. The CDR3 is CASSQVEQVYGYTF. CDR3 in DNA: TGTGCCAGCAGCCAAGTTGAGCAGGTATATGGCTACACCTTC.

This clone was detected a few times. At one boundary the junction diverges from the germline segment, which might be a read error. V gene TRBV11-2 combines with J gene TRBJ2-3; the D gene is possibly TRBD1 (6 bases). Per germline, CDR1 SGHAT and CDR2 FQNNGV. The CDR3 length is 13 residues. The CDR3 DNA sequence: TGCGCCAGCAGCCGCGCGGTCCAAGGGACACCCGGATTT. It encodes CASSRAVQGTPGF.

Turning to this clone: In the same sample, other DNA sequences code for this CDR3. The chain is built from TRBV28 and TRBJ2-1; D remains unclear. The CDR3 is 11 amino acids. Germline loops: CDR1 MDHEN, CDR2 SYDVKM. Trimming stripped 3 bases from V and 10 bases from J, with 7 bases between. The DNA of the CDR3 is TGTGCCAGCAGTTTGCAGCGAGAGCAGTTCTTC. It is translated as CASSLQREQFF.

The chain employs TRBV4-1 and TRBJ2-1; D ambiguous. This CDR3 has 15 amino acids. Looked up from germline, CDR1 is MGHRA and CDR2 is YSYEKL. Trimming removed 5 bases from V and 3 bases from J, with 14 bases in between. CDR3 nucleotides: TGCGCCAGCAGCTCTTCGGCCCGACTCTACAATGAGCAGTTCTTC. As protein: CASSSSARLYNEQFF.

This CDR3 reads CAISEMGSLGYTF. CDR3 bases: TGTGCCATCAGTGAGATGGGCTCGCTAGGCTACACCTTC. The genes are TRBV10-3 and TRBJ1-2, with D hard to call. From germline, CDR1 is ENHRY and CDR2 SYGVKD. The ends were cut back, 2 bases at V and 8 bases at J, with 12 bases in the middle. This CDR3 spans 13 amino acids.

The sample holds one count of this clone. The chain is built from TRBV19 and TRBJ1-6; D gene uncertain. The CDR3 covers 18 residues. Germline lookup yields CDR1 LNHDA and CDR2 SQIVND (reference sequence). V lost 1 base to trimming and J lost 7 bases, with 20 bases between them. This CDR3 reads CASSIGIRGQEANSPLHF. CDR3 in DNA: TGTGCCAGTAGTATAGGGATTCGAGGCCAGGAGGCCAATTCACCCCTCCACTTT.

This chain connects TRBV10-3 to TRBJ2-4, with TRBD2 identical over 8 bases. V dropped 10 bases and J dropped 1; count of bases not matched to a gene: 15. Germline CDR1 and CDR2: ENHRY and SYGVKD. This CDR3 comprises 17 residues. The CDR3 nucleotides read TGTGCCACCGGAGAGGGAGCGGGAGTTGCGGCCAAAAACATTCAGTACTTC. Translating gives CATGEGAGVAAKNIQYF.

This chain connects TRBV29-1 to TRBJ1-1; 8 nucleotides agree with TRBD1. Per germline, CDR1 SQVTM and CDR2 ANQGSEA. The CDR3 has 14 residues. V lost 6 bases and J lost 5; bases outside the gene matches: 11. The CDR3: CSVHWTGTKTEAFF. CDR3 coding DNA: TGCAGCGTCCACTGGACAGGGACGAAGACTGAAGCTTTCTTT.

This clone was observed a few times. The CDR3, as DNA: TGTGCCAGCAGCCCGGGACAGGGTAGAGCCACTGAAGCTTTCTTT. Its translation is CASSPGQGRATEAFF. The gene calls are TRBV7-2 and TRBJ1-1; 9 bases match TRBD1. The CDR3 spans 15 residues. V gave up 5 bases and J gave up 4 bases; unmatched junction bases: 8. Per the germline V gene, CDR1 is SGHTA and CDR2 is FQGNSA. The full variable domain, with the rest looked up from reference TRBV7-2 and TRBJ1-1, is GAGVSQSPSNKVTEKGKDVELRCDPISGHTALYWYRQSLGQGLEFLIYFQGNSAPDKSGLPSDRFSAERTGGSVSTLTIQRTQQEDSAVYLCASSPGQGRATEAFFGQGTRLTVV.

This clone was recorded a few times. The V call is TRBV14, the J call TRBJ1-1; TRBD1 aligns across 7 bases. Unmatched junction bases numbered 8, after V lost 0 bases and J lost 10 bases. Germline V CDR1 and CDR2: SGHDN, FVKESK. This CDR3 spans 14 amino acids. CDR3 protein: CASSQDRDSRSAFF. The CDR3 bases are TGTGCCAGCAGCCAAGACCGGGACAGTCGTTCAGCTTTCTTT.

V gene TRBV5-4 combines with J gene TRBJ2-1; TRBD2 matches 10 bases. J was trimmed by 8 bases and V by 2 bases; bases with no gene match: 7. CDR1 and CDR2 from the germline V gene are SGHNT and YYREEE (reference sequence). There are 15 residues in the CDR3. The CDR3 DNA sequence: TGTGCCAGCAGCTTTAAAACTAGCGGGATGGATGAGCAGTTCTTC. The encoded protein is CASSFKTSGMDEQFF.

The V call is TRBV19, the J call TRBJ2-7; D gene unclear. Trimming shortened V by 6 bases and J by 0 bases, and 18 bases separated the two germline ends. This CDR3 has 16 residues. Germline V CDR1 and CDR2: LNHDA, SQIVND (reference sequence). CDR3 amino acids: CASSFVAGSPSYEQYF. CDR3 DNA: TGTGCCAGTAGCTTTGTGGCAGGCAGCCCCTCCTACGAGCAGTACTTC.

In this sample, this clone turned up a few times. The J gene is TRBJ2-1, the V gene TRBV7-2; D unclear. CDR1 and CDR2 (germline): SGHTA, FQGNSA. The CDR3 covers 15 residues. Trimming left V 5 bases short and J 0 bases short, with 11 bases between. The CDR3 nucleotides read TGTGCCAGCAGCGCCGACCGGAGCTCCTACAATGAGCAGTTCTTC. It codes for CASSADRSSYNEQFF.

The J gene is TRBJ2-2, the V gene TRBV5-1; tentatively, D is TRBD1 (5 bases). The germline V gene has CDR1 SGHRS and CDR2 YFSETQ. The V gene lost 0 bases and the J gene lost 4 bases, with 13 bases spanning the gap. This CDR3 has 16 residues. The chain's CDR3 is CASSLGQPLLTGELFF. CDR3 sequence (DNA): TGCGCCAGCAGCTTGGGACAGCCATTACTCACCGGGGAGCTGTTTTTT.

The chain uses TRBV7-8 and TRBJ2-5; D unresolved. V was trimmed by 4 bases and J by 4 bases, leaving 13 bases between them. The CDR3 has 14 amino acids. Germline CDR1 SGHVS, CDR2 FQNEAQ. CDR3 in amino acids: CASSSRLERETQYF. In DNA form, the CDR3 reads TGTGCCAGCAGCTCCCGTCTGGAGCGAGAGACCCAGTACTTC.

The chain couples TRBV5-1 to TRBJ1-5; possible D gene TRBD1, 6 bases. This CDR3 has 15 amino acids. CDR1 and CDR2 (germline): SGHRS, YFSETQ. Deletions cut 0 bases from V and 1 base from J, with 8 bases between. The CDR3 is CASSLGTGSNQPQHF. In DNA, the CDR3 is TGCGCCAGCAGCTTGGGAACAGGGAGCAATCAGCCCCAGCATTTT.

This clone was seen a few times. The chain joins TRBV5-1 to TRBJ1-2, with D maybe TRBD1 (5 bases). The V and J ends lost 1 base and 4 bases respectively, with 11 bases between them. Looked up from germline, CDR1 is SGHRS and CDR2 is YFSETQ. The CDR3 extends over 14 amino acids. CDR3 protein: CASSLPTDTYGYTF. The CDR3 bases are TGCGCCAGCAGCTTGCCGACGGACACCTATGGCTACACCTTC. Using reference TRBV5-1 and TRBJ1-2 for the parts outside the CDR3, the full variable domain is KAGVTQTPRYLIKTRGQQVTLSCSPISGHRSVSWYQQTPGQGLQFLFEYFSETQRNKGNFPGRFSGRQFSNSRSEMNVSTLELGDSALYLCASSLPTDTYGYTFGSGTRLTVV.

There are a few counts of this clone. This sequence joins TRBV7-2 and TRBJ2-5, with 14 bases lining up with TRBD2. J lost 5 bases, V lost 4 bases, and 3 bases had no gene match. CDR1 and CDR2 from the germline V gene are SGHTA and FQGNSA. The CDR3 loop spans 15 amino acids. The CDR3 here is CASSSGLAGVETQYF. Written as DNA, the CDR3 is TGTGCCAGCAGCTCGGGACTAGCGGGGGTTGAGACCCAGTACTTC.

This clone was detected only a few times. The chain joins TRBV7-8 to TRBJ2-7, with TRBD1 matching 7 bases. J was trimmed by 4 bases and V by 5 bases; bases with no gene match: 8. CDR1 SGHVS and CDR2 FQNEAQ come from the germline V gene. The CDR3 loop spans 14 amino acids. CDR3 in DNA: TGTGCCAGCAGCACCCGACAGGGTCGGTACGAGCAGTACTTC. Its protein product is CASSTRQGRYEQYF. Full variable domain (outside the CDR3, taken from reference TRBV7-8 and TRBJ2-7): GAGVSQSPRYKVAKRGQDVALRCDPISGHVSLFWYQQALGQGPEFLTYFQNEAQLDKSGLPSDRFFAERPEGSVSTLKIQRTQQEDSAVYLCASSTRQGRYEQYFGPGTRLTVT.

This clone turned up a few times. This chain joins TRBV6-6 and TRBJ2-3, with TRBD2 as a possible D gene (6 bases). The CDR3 sequence is 16 residues long. Trimming took 0 bases from V and 1 from J, leaving 11 bases between them. Germline lookup yields CDR1 MNHNY and CDR2 SVGAGI (reference sequence). In DNA form, the CDR3 reads TGTGCCAGCAGTTACTCCGGCGGGACGGGCACAGATACGCAGTATTTT. This translates into CASSYSGGTGTDTQYF.

The rearrangement links TRBV4-3 to TRBJ1-1; unclear D gene. Germline lookup yields CDR1 LGHNA and CDR2 YSLEER. The CDR3 has 18 residues. V lost 0 bases to trimming and J lost 0 bases, with 17 bases between them. Here the CDR3 DNA reads TGCGCCAGCAGCCAAGAAAGAGGCGGCAGCTACATGAACACTGAAGCTTTCTTT. This encodes CASSQERGGSYMNTEAFF.

CDR3 bases: TGTGCCAGTACCCGCCCGACGGGTAACTATGGCTACACCTTC. Translated: CASTRPTGNYGYTF. The chain employs TRBV19 and TRBJ1-2; D uncertain. The CDR3 extends over 14 amino acids. The germline V gene encodes CDR1 LNHDA and CDR2 SQIVND (reference sequence). V lost 7 bases and J 1 base, leaving 13 bases between the germline ends.

The chain links TRBV7-2 to TRBJ2-7; 7 bases align to TRBD1. The V gene's germline CDR1 is SGHTA and CDR2 FQGNSA. With V trimmed by 6 bases and J by 2 bases, 7 bases remained unmatched. The CDR3 sequence is 14 residues long. The CDR3 loop is CASRAGTATYEQYF. The CDR3 DNA reads as TGTGCCAGCAGGGCCGGGACAGCGACCTACGAGCAGTACTTC.

This chain links TRBV7-9 with TRBJ1-2; TRBD1 aligns across 8 bases. Germline trimming cut 1 base from V and 4 bases from J; bases unmatched to any gene: 5. This CDR3 has 15 residues. Germline V gene sequence: CDR1 SEHNR, CDR2 FQNEAQ (reference sequence). CDR3 protein: CASSLGTGKAYGYTF. Here the CDR3 DNA reads TGTGCCAGCAGCTTAGGGACAGGGAAGGCCTATGGCTACACCTTC.

V is TRBV28 and J is TRBJ1-5; D ambiguous. The CDR3 is 13 residues long. Trimming removed 6 bases from V and 9 bases from J, with 15 bases in between. Germline loops: CDR1 MDHEN, CDR2 SYDVKM. CDR3: CASRTPPALPQHF. The CDR3 bases are TGTGCCAGCAGGACACCCCCCGCTTTGCCCCAGCATTTT.